A selection of T cell receptor beta chains follows, all from one sample in a study of cytomegalovirus exposure and HLA in healthy donors. Generated by immunoSEQ multiplex PCR, the TCRdb table keeps only in-frame clones and is missing some. This table holds some 150,000 clones, around 82% found once. Sequences were obtained from PBMCs. The source of these receptors is a male donor in good health and CMV-seronegative. The CDR3 runs from the conserved cysteine through the conserved F or W. D genes are given only for firm matches. Size tells how often a clone was seen (once, few, many) or the class of an expanded clone, and some rows leave it out.

>TRBV7-8|-|TRBJ1-3|-
CASSLENGGSSGNTIYF
TGTGCCAGCAGCTTAGAAAATGGGGGGTCATCTGGAAACACCATATATTTT
>TRBV5-1|once|TRBJ1-1|-
CASSLATGRTEAFF
TGCGCCAGCAGCTTGGCCACAGGCCGCACTGAAGCTTTCTTT
>TRBV6-5|-|TRBJ2-2|TRBD1
CASSSGQTTGELFF
TGTGCCAGCAGCTCGGGACAGACCACCGGGGAGCTGTTTTTT
>TRBV4-3|-|TRBJ1-1|-
CASSQARVNTEAFF
TGCGCCAGCAGCCAGGCCAGGGTGAACACTGAAGCTTTCTTT
>TRBV19|-|TRBJ2-1|-
CASSMAGFTYNEQFF
TGTGCCAGTAGTATGGCAGGTTTCACCTACAATGAGCAGTTCTTC
>TRBV30|once|TRBJ1-5|-
CAWGDGQTAPQHF
TGTGCCTGGGGTGACGGCCAGACAGCCCCCCAGCATTTT
>TRBV6-6|-|TRBJ2-5|TRBD1
CASSYWTGGTQYF
TGTGCCAGCAGTTATTGGACAGGAGGGACCCAGTACTTC
>TRBV5-1|-|TRBJ2-1|TRBD2
CASSLRTSGRGYNEQFF
TGCGCCAGCAGCTTGCGGACTAGCGGGAGGGGTTACAATGAGCAGTTCTTC
>TRBV5-1|-|TRBJ2-3|TRBD2
CASSFSGGSADTQYF
TGCGCCAGCAGCTTTAGCGGGGGGAGTGCAGATACGCAGTATTTT
>TRBV27|-|TRBJ2-6|-
CASSFSSGANVLTF
TGTGCCAGCAGTTTCAGCTCTGGGGCCAACGTCCTGACTTTC
>TRBV7-2|-|TRBJ2-7|TRBD2
CASSGSGSSYEQYF
TGTGCCAGCAGCGGAAGCGGGAGCTCCTACGAGCAGTACTTC
>TRBV7-3|-|TRBJ1-6|-
CASSLETGRNSPLHF
TGTGCCAGCAGCTTAGAGACAGGCCGGAATTCACCCCTCCACTTT
>TRBV18|-|TRBJ1-1|-
CASSLDRNEAFF
TGTGCCAGCTCCCTCGACAGGAATGAAGCTTTCTTT
>TRBV28|-|TRBJ1-3|-
CASRIKGFLDPDTIYF
TGTGCCAGCAGAATCAAGGGGTTCCTCGACCCGGACACCATATATTTT
>TRBV4-3|-|TRBJ2-3|-
CASSQVGGRDTQYF
TGCGCCAGCAGCCAAGTAGGCGGAAGGGATACGCAGTATTTT
>TRBV5-4|-|TRBJ2-1|TRBD2
CAVLAGGRYSEQFF
TGTGCCGTACTAGCGGGGGGTCGCTACAGTGAGCAGTTCTTC
>TRBV19|once|TRBJ1-1|-
CASSKGSSGTEAFF
TGTGCCAGTAGTAAAGGCTCCTCGGGGACTGAAGCTTTCTTT